This TCR beta chain was profiled in a study of response to subunit inactivated influenza vaccine. Study-level points and caveats: The authors proposed limited new T cell recruitment per seasonal influenza vaccination.

Germline V gene data show CDR1 as LGHNA and CDR2 as YNFKEQ. Trimming cost V 4 bases and J 3 bases, with 19 bases left between them. This CDR3 is 16 amino acids long. As concerns this clonotype: Its antigen remains unknown.

TCRdb fed the RT-PCR reads into MiXCR, producing one record per CDR3 protein. This sample has 500,000 or so distinct CDR3 sequences, with approximately 16% found just once. This TCR was recovered from a man between 50 and 75 years old who received an inactivated influenza vaccine. The chain carries TRBV4-2 and TRBJ2-7; the D is unclear. Here the sequenced sample was CD4+ T cells sorted from PBMCs, taken about 24 months after vaccination. Written as DNA, the CDR3 is TGTGCCAGCAGCCCGGCCGCTGGGCAGAACAGCTACGAGCAGTACTTC. It yields the protein CASSPAAGQNSYEQYF.